The present T cell receptor (beta chain) was sequenced within a study of molecular identifiers for immune sequencing clone quantification. It was with previously described methods and listed TCR primers that bulk TCR libraries were made. MiXCR, applied by TCRdb to the PCR reads, yields one record per CDR3 protein. Among approximately 550,000 distinct CDR3 sequences listed, 20% to 25% were seen once. The V gene's germline CDR1 is SGHVS and CDR2 FQNEAQ. This CDR3 is 13 amino acids long. Trimming cost V 6 bases and J 10 bases; bases outside gene matches: 10. Findings and limits, study-wide: Jurkat TCR RNA that was spiked in from one cell was reportedly detectable among one million naive cells. Same-barcode identical TCR molecules could make highly expanded clones look smaller than they are.

The table lists this clonotype with many counts. Its antigen remains unidentified. Sequencing was performed on naive CD8+ T cells from blood, with Jurkat cell RNA spiked in. Subset specified: FACS-sorted CD8+CD4-CCR7+CD45RA+ naive T cells. The receptor's source is a human donor in good health. Some libraries in this study had Jurkat cell RNA spiked in. The chain employs TRBV7-8 and TRBJ1-1, with TRBD1 matching 8 bases. Here the CDR3 DNA reads TGTGCCAGCAGTACAGGGGGTCTTTCGTTAGCTTTCTTT. This translates into CASSTGGLSLAFF.